This entry concerns a single T cell receptor beta chain. The CDR3 consists of 14 residues. The V and J ends lost 9 bases and 4 bases, in that order; junction bases with no gene match: 9. Germline-derived CDR1 and CDR2 are KGHDR and SFDVKD. Individuals drawn from 24 US areas were roughly 18 to 95 years old. Cohort 3 recovery required two negative PCRs, clearance, or symptom resolution. In the original processing: Cell counts per sample came from amplifying reference gene primers. The table came from immunoSEQ multiplex PCR; TCRdb's copy has only in-frame clones and leaves some out. V and J calls and clone size are those listed in that table; D and trimming were worked out from the DNA. The sample carries roughly 250,000 clones, about 93% recorded once. The source of the sample is a study of blood T cell repertoires in COVID-19. On the study more broadly: Acute and convalescent COVID-19 specimens originated in the United States, Italy and Spain.

The V and J genes are TRBV24-1 and TRBJ2-5; 8 nucleotides match TRBD2. Sequencing was done on a sample of PBMCs or T cells enriched from blood (not recorded which). This TCR came from a woman aged 18-29 years who had recovered from COVID-19. The DNA of the CDR3 is TGTGCCACCCGGGACGGGGGGGCCAGAGAGACCCAGTACTTC. This gives the protein CATRDGGARETQYF.